This T cell receptor beta chain was recovered during a study of blood T cells in healthy people across ages (dated by TCRdb to 2014 to 2015). Background on the whole study: In model experiments, template switching captured roughly one uniquely barcoded TCR beta cDNA molecule for every two T cells. Donors of different ages were randomly distributed across sequencing lanes to avoid experimental bias. For two donors (one aged 18 to 30 and one aged 80 or older), the study analyzed two additional independent replicas of 1 million unique cDNA reads from the same blood draw. The donors were split into four age groups: young (average around 17 years), middle-aged (roughly 39), aged (approximately 60) and long-lived (more than 80). The study measured age-related changes in TCR beta repertoire diversity using deep sequencing normalized with unique cDNA molecular identifiers.

The donors were 40 or so Caucasian individuals from Russia, aged about 6 to 95 years, who were systemically healthy. Ten milliliters of peripheral blood were drawn from each donor into EDTA-treated Vacutainer tubes. Ficoll-Paque density-gradient centrifugation was used to isolate PBMCs, with at least 6.5 million obtained per sample. Total RNA, at least 5 micrograms per sample, was extracted from PBMCs with Trizol reagent. For every donor, an aliquot of PBMCs went through flow cytometry to measure the percentages of naive CD45RAhigh/CD27high T cells. The research as a whole found: Compared with the aged group, the long-lived group had more naive CD4+ T cells, fewer expanded clones and increased TCR diversity, a pattern suggesting age selection. Observed TCR beta diversity per million T cells fell roughly linearly with age, and a significant reduction was already apparent by age about 36. Because the CMV infection status of the donors was unknown, age-related changes in expanded clonotypes may potentially have been confounded. A strong correlation was found between observed TCR beta diversity and the percentage of naive T cells measured by flow cytometry. Estimates of total diversity based on one million sequenced T cells were considered lower bounds and underestimates. Bulk unsorted PBMC profiling prevented conclusive comparison of naive and antigen-experienced compartments.

Preparation of the library involved 5' RACE. TCRdb shows the sequencer as Illumina HiSeq 2500. A second PCR of about 6 to 11 cycles was run with a J-beta primer mix and a sample-barcoded 5' primer. A template-switch 5' adaptor carrying 12 random nucleotides introduced a unique molecular identifier onto each TCR beta cDNA molecule. Each sample yielded at least 2.5 million CDR3-containing paired-end reads. First-strand cDNA was synthesized from all RNA with the Mint cDNA synthesis kit, primed by a TRBC-specific oligonucleotide. All cDNA was treated with uracil-DNA glycosylase and then went through a first 18-cycle PCR with the universal primers M1SS and BC2_uni_R. The authors processed their data as follows. Each sample was normalized by randomly selecting 1 million high-quality reads, each carrying a distinct molecular identifier. Instead of being binned into consensus sequences, reads with shared molecular identifiers were discarded. CDR3 identification, clonotype clustering and error correction used MiTCR with a Q25 quality threshold and the strictest error-elimination algorithm. Lower-bound total TCR beta diversity was estimated with a nonparametric unseen species model using Euler transformation. The public reads were quality trimmed at Q25 with fastp and then assembled into clones with MiXCR by TCRdb, keeping productive beta chains. Each CDR3 protein appears once, grouped with its most common genes and DNA. The V and J calls come from TCRdb's annotation, not from the publication. The sample table shows roughly 1.4 million distinct CDR3 sequences, and around 59% are seen once. Of the sample, over 5.5% falls within the top ten clones.

In regard to this clonotype: Its antigen specificity is not known. The junction differs from germline at one of its ends, possibly a read error.

The germline V gene (reference sequence) yields DFQATT for CDR1 and SNEGSKA for CDR2. Inclusive of the bounding cysteine and phenylalanine, the CDR3 is 14 residues long. Only the CDR3 region is kept as DNA, spanning 42 bases read in frame from base 1. This TCR was recovered from a man younger than 35 in good health. This receptor chain uses TRBV20-1 and TRBJ2-7, and 10 junctional nucleotides match TRBD2. Material: blood. The DNA sequence is as follows: TGCAGTGCTACAAAAGCGGGGGGGCAGTACGGGCAGTACTTC. Its amino acids are CSATKAGGQYGQYF.